The rows below give T cell receptor beta chains drawn from one sample of a study of blood T cells in healthy people across ages. TCRdb fed the 5' RACE reads into MiXCR, producing one record per CDR3 protein. Counted here are roughly 730,000 distinct CDR3 sequences, about 56% occurring once; the ten biggest clones make up about a quarter. The sample comprised blood. Source of these receptors: a man in his forties in good health. Both conserved end residues are part of each CDR3. D genes are given only for firm matches. A row's size may be missing; if present it is once, few, many or a size class.

d_call	clone_size	v_call	j_call	cdr3_aa	cdr3_nt
TRBD1	NA	TRBV29-1	TRBJ2-7	CSVDMRDRDYEQYF	TGCAGCGTTGACATGAGGGACAGGGACTACGAGCAGTACTTC
NA	NA	TRBV12-3/TRBV12-4	TRBJ2-1	CASSSGRVQETQFF	TGTGCCAGCAGTTCCGGAAGAGTTCAAGAGACCCAGTTCTTC
NA	NA	TRBV27	TRBJ1-4	CASSRNANEKLFF	TGTGCCAGCAGTCGGAACGCAAATGAAAAACTGTTTTTT
NA	few	TRBV10-3	TRBJ1-1	CAIRQGLNTEAFF	TGTGCCATCAGGCAGGGACTGAACACTGAAGCTTTCTTT
NA	NA	TRBV5-5	TRBJ1-2	CASSLEAGLGSNYGYTF	TGTGCCAGCAGCTTGGAGGCAGGGCTTGGATCTAACTATGGCTACACCTTC
NA	NA	TRBV27	TRBJ2-1	CASSEQGTYNEQFF	TGTGCCAGCAGCGAACAGGGCACCTACAATGAGCAGTTCTTC
NA	NA	TRBV29-1	TRBJ1-1	CSVRPLLRDTEAFF	TGCAGCGTTCGCCCTCTACTGCGGGACACTGAAGCTTTCTTT
NA	NA	TRBV28	TRBJ2-7	CASSLKRRNYEQYF	TGTGCCAGCAGTTTAAAGCGCAGGAACTACGAGCAGTACTTC
NA	few	TRBV4-3	TRBJ2-7	CASSQDVPPGYEQYF	TGCGCCAGCAGCCAAGATGTCCCCCCAGGTTACGAGCAGTACTTC
TRBD2	NA	TRBV25-1	TRBJ2-4	CASSETLAGVGKNIQYF	TGTGCCAGCAGTGAGACGCTAGCGGGAGTTGGCAAAAACATTCAGTACTTC
NA	NA	TRBV2	TRBJ1-2	CASMGRFYGYTF	TGTGCCAGCATGGGGCGGTTCTATGGCTACACCTTC
NA	few	TRBV11-2	TRBJ2-7	CASSFSGDSSYEQYF	TGTGCCAGCAGCTTTTCAGGCGATAGCTCCTACGAGCAGTACTTC
TRBD1	NA	TRBV18	TRBJ1-1	CASSRDSRPWDTEAFF	TGTGCCAGCTCACGGGACAGCCGTCCGTGGGACACTGAAGCTTTCTTT
TRBD2	NA	TRBV20-1	TRBJ2-5	CSATGGSFVDEQYF	TGCAGTGCTACCGGGGGGTCGTTTGTGGATGAGCAGTACTTC
TRBD1	NA	TRBV9	TRBJ2-1	CASSVGGQGNEQFF	TGTGCCAGCAGCGTAGGAGGACAGGGGAATGAGCAGTTCTTC
TRBD1	NA	TRBV28	TRBJ1-1	CASSVVRGETEAFF	TGTGCCAGCAGTGTCGTCAGGGGGGAAACTGAAGCTTTCTTT
NA	NA	TRBV3-1	TRBJ2-4	CASSGTRKAKNIQYF	TGTGCCAGCAGCGGGACAAGGAAAGCCAAAAACATTCAGTACTTC
TRBD1	NA	TRBV25-1	TRBJ2-3	CASTQTGSTDTQYF	TGTGCCAGCACCCAGACAGGGAGTACAGATACGCAGTATTTT
TRBD1	NA	TRBV10-3	TRBJ2-5	CAIMDGQGQETQYF	TGTGCCATCATGGATGGACAGGGACAAGAGACCCAGTACTTC
NA	few	TRBV20-1	TRBJ2-7	CSANQGRSSYEQYF	TGCAGTGCCAACCAGGGACGGAGCTCCTACGAGCAGTACTTC
NA	NA	TRBV5-6	TRBJ1-1	CASSRTGTAWAEAFF	TGTGCCAGCAGCCGAACCGGCACAGCCTGGGCTGAAGCTTTCTTT
NA	NA	TRBV6-2/TRBV6-3	TRBJ2-5	CASMMEFRETQYF	TGTGCCAGCATGATGGAGTTTCGAGAGACCCAGTACTTC
NA	NA	TRBV15	TRBJ2-6	CATSREGVSGANVLTF	TGTGCCACCAGCAGAGAGGGAGTCTCTGGGGCCAACGTCCTGACTTTC
NA	NA	TRBV5-1	TRBJ1-5	CASSLEGLGNQPQHF	TGCGCCAGCAGCTTGGAAGGGCTTGGCAATCAGCCCCAGCATTTT
TRBD2	few	TRBV4-3	TRBJ2-7	CASSQETSGDYEQYF	TGCGCCAGCAGCCAAGAAACTAGCGGAGACTACGAGCAGTACTTC
TRBD2	NA	TRBV20-1	TRBJ2-3	CSANGGAAADTQYF	TGCAGTGCAAACGGGGGGGCCGCTGCAGATACGCAGTATTTT
NA	NA	TRBV6-6	TRBJ2-1	CASSFVESSLYNEQFF	TGTGCCAGCAGTTTCGTTGAGAGTAGCCTTTACAATGAGCAGTTCTTC
NA	NA	TRBV6-5	TRBJ2-5	CASSYFETQYF	TGTGCCAGCAGTTACTTTGAGACCCAGTACTTC
TRBD1	NA	TRBV5-5	TRBJ2-3	CASSLTGQGLSDTRYF	TGTGCCAGCAGCTTGACCGGACAGGGCCTTTCGGATACGCGGTATTTT
TRBD1	NA	TRBV6-1	TRBJ2-7	CASSDFTGGEQYF	TGTGCCAGCAGTGACTTTACAGGGGGCGAGCAGTACTTC
NA	NA	TRBV6-1	TRBJ2-4	CASSEERWAGVSKNIRYF	TGTGCCAGCAGTGAAGAGAGGTGGGCGGGCGTTTCCAAAAACATTCGGTACTTC
NA	NA	TRBV20-1	TRBJ2-3	CSASPRHTREYADTQYF	TGCAGTGCTTCACCGCGACATACTAGGGAGTACGCAGATACGCAGTATTTT
NA	NA	TRBV15	TRBJ1-1	CATSTWEGFGTEAFF	TGTGCCACCAGCACCTGGGAAGGGTTCGGGACTGAAGCTTTCTTT
NA	NA	TRBV5-1	TRBJ2-5	CASTRSGTTQYF	TGCGCCAGCACCCGTTCTGGGACCACCCAGTACTTC
TRBD2	NA	TRBV7-2	TRBJ2-1	CASKTSGGTLSYNEQFF	TGTGCCAGCAAAACTAGCGGGGGGACTCTCTCCTACAATGAGCAGTTCTTC
NA	NA	TRBV3-1	TRBJ2-3	CASSPTTGRITDTQYF	TGTGCCAGCAGCCCTACCACGGGGAGGATCACAGATACGCAGTATTTT
NA	NA	TRBV9	TRBJ1-4	CASSVNGAKLFF	TGTGCCAGCAGTGTCAATGGAGCAAAACTGTTTTTT
TRBD2	NA	TRBV4-3	TRBJ2-1	CASSQETPSGSRNEQFF	TGCGCCAGCAGCCAAGAGACCCCTAGCGGGAGTAGGAATGAGCAGTTCTTC
NA	NA	TRBV15	TRBJ2-5	CATSRRDAVETQYF	TGTGCCACCAGCAGGAGGGACGCCGTGGAGACCCAGTACTTC
TRBD1	NA	TRBV28	TRBJ1-2	CASSRTGVRGYTF	TGTGCCAGCAGTCGGACAGGGGTTCGTGGCTACACCTTC